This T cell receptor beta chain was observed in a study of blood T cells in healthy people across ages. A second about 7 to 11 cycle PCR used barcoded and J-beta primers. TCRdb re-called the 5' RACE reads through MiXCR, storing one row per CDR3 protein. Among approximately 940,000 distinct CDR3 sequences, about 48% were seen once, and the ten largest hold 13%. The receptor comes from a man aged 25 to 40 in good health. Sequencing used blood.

CDR3 DNA: TGTGCCACCAGCAGAGGGATAGGGACTAGCGGGTCCATAGCCAAAAACATTCAGTACTTC. It codes for CATSRGIGTSGSIAKNIQYF. This chain links TRBV15 with TRBJ2-4; 12 bases align to TRBD2. The V and J ends lost 1 base and 0 bases, in that order; junction bases with no gene match: 10. The germline gives CDR1 LNHNV, CDR2 YYDKDF (reference sequence). CDR3 length: 20 residues.